A selection of T cell receptor beta chains follows, all from one sample in a study of cytomegalovirus exposure and HLA in healthy donors. Profiled with immunoSEQ multiplex PCR; TCRdb holds only in-frame clones, not every one. The sample's table shows under 130,000 clones. The source material was PBMCs. Every receptor here comes from a man in his fifties or sixties in good health and CMV-seronegative. The CDR3 runs from the conserved cysteine through the conserved F or W. The D gene is left open where the match is weak.

TRBV4-1,TRBJ1-5,NA,TGCGCCAGCAGCCAAGAGGAGGTAGCCGGTCAGCCCCAGCATTTT,CASSQEEVAGQPQHF
TRBV10-3,TRBJ1-1,NA,TGTGCCATCAGTGAGTCAGGGCAGGGAGGCACTGAAGCTTTCTTT,CAISESGQGGTEAFF
TRBV5-1,TRBJ2-7,TRBD1,TGCGCCAGCAGCTTTCAGGGACAGGGGAACTACGAGCAGTACTTC,CASSFQGQGNYEQYF
TRBV5-4,TRBJ1-2,TRBD1,TGTGCCAGCAGTTTAGGACAGGGGGTAAACTATGGCTACACCTTC,CASSLGQGVNYGYTF
TRBV4-1,TRBJ1-2,NA,TGCGCCAGCAGCCAAGATACCAGAATTAACTATGGCTACACCTTC,CASSQDTRINYGYTF
TRBV7-6,TRBJ1-4,NA,TGTGCCAGCAGCTTAGTTCAGGGTAGTTATGAAAAACTGTTTTTT,CASSLVQGSYEKLFF
TRBV5-6,TRBJ1-5,NA,TGTGCCAGCAGTTCGACAGGCTATAGCAATCAGCCCCAGCATTTT,CASSSTGYSNQPQHF
TRBV7-9,TRBJ1-5,NA,TGTGCCAGCAGCAGAGGACAAGACAATCAGCCCCAGCATTTT,CASSRGQDNQPQHF
TRBV9,TRBJ2-3,TRBD2,TGTGCCAGCAGCGCCCCGGGACTAGCGGGGGGGCTGGATACGCAGTATTTT,CASSAPGLAGGLDTQYF
TRBV30,TRBJ2-3,TRBD2,TGTGCCTGGACTAGCGGGACTAGCACAGATACGCAGTATTTT,CAWTSGTSTDTQYF
TRBV11-3,TRBJ1-2,NA,TGTGCCAGCTCCTCCGGTTTCTCTGGCTACACCTTC,CASSSGFSGYTF
TRBV7-9,TRBJ1-1,NA,TGTGCCAGCAGCTTAGCAGGGAGAAACACTGAAGCTTTCTTT,CASSLAGRNTEAFF
TRBV5-1,TRBJ2-7,TRBD1,TGCGCCAGCAGCATAGGACAGGTAGGCGAGCAGTACTTC,CASSIGQVGEQYF
TRBV14,TRBJ2-1,TRBD2,TGTGCCAGCAGCCAAGAACGGGTAGCGGGAGACCAGCAGTTCTTC,CASSQERVAGDQQFF
TRBV29-1,TRBJ2-1,NA,TGCAGCGTGCGAATCTATGAGCAGTTCTTC,CSVRIYEQFF
TRBV7-6,TRBJ2-7,NA,TGTGCCAGCGGTTGGAGGAACGAGCAGTACTTC,CASGWRNEQYF
TRBV7-2,TRBJ1-2,TRBD1,TGTGCCAGCAGCGAAACCGGGACAGATAACTATGGCTACACCTTC,CASSETGTDNYGYTF
TRBV19,TRBJ1-2,TRBD1,TGTGCCAGTGGCGCGGACAGGGGGGGGTTTGGCTACACCTTC,CASGADRGGFGYTF